This T cell receptor (beta chain) was captured by sequencing in a study of blood T cell repertoires in COVID-19. Original processing notes: The authors estimated nucleated cell counts from reference gene primer amplification. Only in-frame clones appear in the TCRdb table, and some are missing; sequencing was by immunoSEQ multiplex PCR. The V and J calls and the clone size are those of that table, but D and trimming were determined from the DNA. This table has roughly 220,000 clones, about 88% appearing once. Residents of about two dozen US areas, aged about 18 to 95 years, made up the participants. Sequencing was done on a sample of PBMCs or T cells enriched from blood (not recorded which). This receptor was taken from a young woman who had recovered from COVID-19.

CDR3 DNA sequence: TGTGCCAGCAGCCGGGACTATGATGAGCAGTTCTTC. This sequence encodes CASSRDYDEQFF. The chain recombines TRBV2 with TRBJ2-1, with 7 bases lining up with TRBD2. Germline values: CDR1 SNHLY, CDR2 FYNNEI. The CDR3 is made up of 12 amino acids. After removal of 6 bases from V and 8 bases from J, the junction contained 4 bases not matched to a gene.